Each of the 7 T cell receptor beta chains below was sequenced from the same sample in a study of blood T cell repertoires in COVID-19 (dated by TCRdb to the early 2020s). Receptor amplification or capture employed the immunoSEQ multiplex PCR assay. This immuneACCESS table, as held by TCRdb, lists in-frame sequences with V and J called but not all clones. Of the missing ones, under half trace to an unresolved V gene in checked studies; the others have no known cause. For this sample there are under 250,000 clones; roughly 84% appear just once. The ten biggest clones cover over 1.5% of the sample. Sequenced input: peripheral blood. All receptors come from a woman between 35 and 50 years old who had recovered from COVID-19.

The chain has TRBV5-1 and TRBJ2-6; D gene unclear. Trimming shortened V by 1 base and J by 1 base, and 6 bases separated the two germline ends. Germline V gene data show CDR1 as SGHRS and CDR2 as YFSETQ. The CDR3 runs to 15 residues. CDR3 in DNA: TGCGCCAGCAGCTTGAGCATTTCTGGGGCCAACGTCCTGACTTTC. Residues: CASSLSISGANVLTF.

The genes are TRBV4-2 and TRBJ1-1, with 9 positions matching TRBD1. This CDR3 has 16 amino acids. Germline V gives CDR1 LGHNA, CDR2 YNFKEQ. V shed 0 bases, J shed 5 bases, and the junction held 7 bases outside the gene matches. In DNA form, the CDR3 reads TGTGCCAGCAGCCAAGATTTAATGGACAGGGGAACTGAAGCTTTCTTT. This translates into CASSQDLMDRGTEAFF.

The gene calls are TRBV9 and TRBJ2-7, with D possibly TRBD1 on 6 matching bases. V was shortened by 0 bases and J by 4 bases, with 11 bases between the two germline ends. The germline CDR1 and CDR2 sequences are SGDLS and YYNGEE. The CDR3 contains 14 residues. The CDR3 is CASSVGDNGYEQYF. In DNA form, the CDR3 reads TGTGCCAGCAGCGTAGGGGACAACGGTTACGAGCAGTACTTC.

The rearrangement uses TRBV30 and TRBJ2-5; D possibly corresponds to TRBD1 (6 bases). The CDR3 is 13 residues long. Trimming removed 3 bases from V and 11 bases from J, with 19 bases in between. CDR1 and CDR2 (germline): GTSNPN, SVGIG (reference sequence). The CDR3 loop is CAWSPGAVRQQYF. As DNA, the CDR3 is TGTGCCTGGAGCCCAGGGGCCGTGAGACAGCAGTACTTC.

The chain joins TRBV21-1 to TRBJ1-5. TRBV21-1 is a recognized pseudogene. The CDR3 extends over 14 amino acids. CDR3 in amino acids: CASSKDEEDQPQHF. In DNA, the CDR3 is TGTGCCAGCAGCAAAGATGAGGAGGATCAGCCCCAGCATTTT.

The J gene is TRBJ2-5, the V gene TRBV4-1; 11 nucleotides align to TRBD2. Germline trimming cut 1 base from V and 4 bases from J; bases unmatched to any gene: 5. Germline CDR1 MGHRA, CDR2 YSYEKL. This CDR3 is built from 16 residues. CDR3 sequence: CASSQGLAGFGETQYF. Here the CDR3 DNA reads TGCGCCAGCAGCCAAGGACTAGCGGGGTTTGGAGAGACCCAGTACTTC.

V gene TRBV5-6 combines with J gene TRBJ1-2; D is uncertain. Germline V CDR1 and CDR2: SGHDT, YYEEEE. The CDR3 sequence is 13 residues long. Trimming stripped 0 bases from V and 6 bases from J, with 9 bases between. Here the CDR3 DNA reads TGTGCCAGCAGCTTGGATGCGGGCCATGGCTACACCTTC. It specifies CASSLDAGHGYTF.